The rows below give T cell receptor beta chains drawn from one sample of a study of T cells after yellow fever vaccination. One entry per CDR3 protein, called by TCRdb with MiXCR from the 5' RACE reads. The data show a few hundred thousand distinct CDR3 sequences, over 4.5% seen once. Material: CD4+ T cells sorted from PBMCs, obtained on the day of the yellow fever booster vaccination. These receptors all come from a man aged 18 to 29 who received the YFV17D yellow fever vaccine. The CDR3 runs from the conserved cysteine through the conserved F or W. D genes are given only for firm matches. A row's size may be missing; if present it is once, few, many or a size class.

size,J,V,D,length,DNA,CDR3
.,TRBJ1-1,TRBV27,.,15,TGTGCCAGCAGACTCCACCGGGGGGCCAACACTGAAGCTTTCTTT,CASRLHRGANTEAFF
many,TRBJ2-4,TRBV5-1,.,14,TGCGCCAGCAGCCCACCAGGGGTGATAAACATTCAGTACTTC,CASSPPGVINIQYF
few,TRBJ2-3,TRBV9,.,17,TGTGCCAGCAGCGCCCCGGGAGGACAGGGCGGAACAGATACGCAGTATTTT,CASSAPGGQGGTDTQYF
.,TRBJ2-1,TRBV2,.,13,TGTGCCAGCAGGCTAGGTGGGGGGAATGAGCAGTTCTTC,CASRLGGGNEQFF
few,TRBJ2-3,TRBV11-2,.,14,TGTGCCAGCAGCGTAAACCGGGACGGGGATACGCAGTATTTT,CASSVNRDGDTQYF
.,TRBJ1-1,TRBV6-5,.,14,TGTGCCAGCAGCTACCAGGCCTCCAACACTGAAGCTTTCTTT,CASSYQASNTEAFF
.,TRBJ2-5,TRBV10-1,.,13,TGCGCCAGCAGTGAAAAGAAACGAGAGACCCAGTACTTC,CASSEKKRETQYF
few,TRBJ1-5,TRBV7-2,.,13,TGTGCCAGCGGCCGGGCCGTCAATCAGCCCCAGCATTTT,CASGRAVNQPQHF
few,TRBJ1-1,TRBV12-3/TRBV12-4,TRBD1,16,TGTGCCAGCAGTCATACCGGGGGACAGGGGAACACTGAAGCTTTCTTT,CASSHTGGQGNTEAFF
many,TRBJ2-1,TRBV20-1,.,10,TGCAGTGCTAAGTTGGATGAGCAGTTCTTC,CSAKLDEQFF
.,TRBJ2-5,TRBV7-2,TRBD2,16,TGTGCCAGCAGCAAGCGACTAGCGGGGAGCCAAGAGACCCAGTACTTC,CASSKRLAGSQETQYF
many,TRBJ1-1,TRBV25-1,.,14,TGTGCCAGCAGTGGACTCACAGTGAACACTGAAGCTTTCTTT,CASSGLTVNTEAFF
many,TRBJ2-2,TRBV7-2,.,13,TGTGCCAGCAGCTGGGAATACACCGGGGAGCTGTTTTTT,CASSWEYTGELFF
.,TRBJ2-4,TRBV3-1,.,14,TGTGCCAGCAGCCAAGGATTACTCCTGAACATTCAGTACTTC,CASSQGLLLNIQYF
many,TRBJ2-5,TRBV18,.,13,TGTGCCAGCTCACGGGACTTACAAGAGACCCAGTACTTC,CASSRDLQETQYF
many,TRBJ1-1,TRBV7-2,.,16,TGTGCCAGCAGCTTAGCCCCCGGAACAGGGCGTCCTGAAGCTTTCTTT,CASSLAPGTGRPEAFF
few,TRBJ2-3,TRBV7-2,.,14,TGTGCCAGCAGCTTTCTTAGATTGGGAGATACGCAGTATTTT,CASSFLRLGDTQYF
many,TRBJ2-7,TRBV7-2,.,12,TGTGCCAGCAGCTTTGTTGCAGCCGAGCAGTACTTC,CASSFVAAEQYF
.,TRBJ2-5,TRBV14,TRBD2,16,TGTGCCAGCAGCCAAGATCGCCTAGCGGGGGGAGAGACCCAGTACTTC,CASSQDRLAGGETQYF
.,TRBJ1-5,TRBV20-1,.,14,TGCAGTGCTAGGAAAGGAGGGCCCAATCAGCCCCAGCATTTT,CSARKGGPNQPQHF
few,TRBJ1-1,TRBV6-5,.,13,TGTGCCAGCAGTCAGCGCGGGTCCACTGAAGCTTTCTTT,CASSQRGSTEAFF
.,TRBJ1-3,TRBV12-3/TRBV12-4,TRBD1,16,TGTGCCAGCAGTGCCACCGGGACAGGGGGCGAAGACACCATATATTTT,CASSATGTGGEDTIYF
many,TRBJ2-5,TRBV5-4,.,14,TGTGCCAGCAGCTTGGGCAGGGGTGGCGAGACCCAGTACTTC,CASSLGRGGETQYF
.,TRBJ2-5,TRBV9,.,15,TGTGCCAGCAGCGTAGGAGACATCGGTGGAGAGACCCAGTACTTC,CASSVGDIGGETQYF
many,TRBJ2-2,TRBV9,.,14,TGTGCCAGCAGCGCTCGACAGTACACCGGGGAGCTGTTTTTT,CASSARQYTGELFF
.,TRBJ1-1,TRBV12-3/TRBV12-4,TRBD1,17,TGTGCCAGCACCTTACTTCTTGGACAGGGAGGGCAGCCTGAAGCTTTCTTT,CASTLLLGQGGQPEAFF
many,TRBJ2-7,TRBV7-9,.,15,TGTGCCAGCAGCTTAGGGGCCGGGGGCTCCTACGAGCAGTACTTC,CASSLGAGGSYEQYF
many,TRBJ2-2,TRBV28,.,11,TGTGCCACCAACGGGGGTGGGGAGCTGTTTTTT,CATNGGGELFF
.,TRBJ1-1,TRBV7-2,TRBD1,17,TGTGCCAGCAGCTCTATAGGGACAGGGCCGGCGAACACTGAAGCTTTCTTT,CASSSIGTGPANTEAFF
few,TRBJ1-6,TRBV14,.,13,TGTGCCAGCAGCCCCCGGACCGGTTCACCCCTCCACTTT,CASSPRTGSPLHF
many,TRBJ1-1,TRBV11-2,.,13,TGTGCCAGCAGAGAACAGGGCTTCACTGAAGCTTTCTTT,CASREQGFTEAFF
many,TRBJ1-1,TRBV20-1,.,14,TGCAGTGCTAGATCTGGGGCGGTTAATGTTCGAGCTTTCTTT,CSARSGAVNVRAFF
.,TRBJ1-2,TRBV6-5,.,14,TGTGCCAGCGACTACGCGAGAGGGCGTCATGGCTACACCTTC,CASDYARGRHGYTF